This TCR beta chain came from a study of blood T cell repertoires in COVID-19. On the study more broadly: PBMCs, B-cell-depleted T cells, or T cells were the source of the cDNA or gDNA that made up the material.

TCRdb's copy holds only in-frame clones and misses some; the assay was immunoSEQ multiplex PCR. The sample has approximately 170,000 clones, 87% seen once; the top ten hold over 3.5%. The CDR3 has 13 residues. Germline CDR1 reads ENHRY; CDR2 reads SYGVKD. Trimming stripped 11 bases from V and 6 bases from J, with 17 bases between. The origin of this receptor is a man younger than 30 with active or convalescent COVID-19. J is TRBJ2-1 and V is TRBV10-3; D is unresolved. Sample: peripheral blood. This chain's CDR3 is CAAEPDGSNEQFF. The CDR3 region has the DNA TGTGCCGCGGAACCAGACGGGTCCAATGAGCAGTTCTTC.